The T cell receptor (beta chain) under discussion was sequenced for a study of graft-versus-host responses after intestinal transplantation. Study conclusions and caveats: Levels of circulating GvH clones at their peak were associated with early post-transplant HvG declines.

Details on this clone: Its matching antigen is unknown.

Generated by immunoSEQ multiplex PCR, the TCRdb table keeps only in-frame clones and is missing some. The sample shows some 64,000 clones, roughly 90% of them seen only once. Material: unstimulated CD8+ T cells sorted from spleen or lymph node cells, obtained before transplant. This sequence originates from a human donor who was the organ donor for an intestinal transplant.

The CDR3 nucleotides read TGTGCCAGCAGCTTGCCTAGCGGCCAAGAGACCCAGTACTTC. Protein: CASSLPSGQETQYF. This chain connects TRBV7-9 to TRBJ2-5, with 7 bases identical to TRBD2. The CDR3 is made up of 14 amino acids. Trimming took 3 bases from V and 1 from J; bases not matched to a gene: 2. Germline CDR1 is SEHNR and CDR2 is FQNEAQ (reference sequence).